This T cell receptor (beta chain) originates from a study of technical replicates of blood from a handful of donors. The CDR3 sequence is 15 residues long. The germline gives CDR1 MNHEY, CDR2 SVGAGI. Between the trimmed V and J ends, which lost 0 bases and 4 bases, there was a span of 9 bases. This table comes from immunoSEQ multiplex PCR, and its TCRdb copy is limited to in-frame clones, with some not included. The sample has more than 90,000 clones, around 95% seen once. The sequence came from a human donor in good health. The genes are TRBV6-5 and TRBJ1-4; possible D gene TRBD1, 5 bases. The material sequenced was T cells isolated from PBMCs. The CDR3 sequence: CASSYSPGNNEKLFF. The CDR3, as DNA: TGTGCCAGCAGTTACTCTCCAGGGAATAATGAAAAACTGTTTTTT.